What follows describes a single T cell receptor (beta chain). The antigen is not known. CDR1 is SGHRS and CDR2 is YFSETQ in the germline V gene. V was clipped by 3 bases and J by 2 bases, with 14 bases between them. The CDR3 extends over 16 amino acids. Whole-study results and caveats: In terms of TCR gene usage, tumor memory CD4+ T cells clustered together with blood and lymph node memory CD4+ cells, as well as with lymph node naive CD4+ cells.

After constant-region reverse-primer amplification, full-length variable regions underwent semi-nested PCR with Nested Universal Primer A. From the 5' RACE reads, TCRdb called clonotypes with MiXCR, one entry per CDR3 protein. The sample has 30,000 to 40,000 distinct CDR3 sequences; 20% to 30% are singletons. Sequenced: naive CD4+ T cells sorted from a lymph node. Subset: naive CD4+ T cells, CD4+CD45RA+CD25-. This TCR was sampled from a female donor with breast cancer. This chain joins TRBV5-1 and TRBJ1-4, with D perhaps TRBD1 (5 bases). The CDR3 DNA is TGCGCCAGCAGCTCCCACGGGGCAACGACTAATGAAAAACTGTTTTTT. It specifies CASSSHGATTNEKLFF.